This TCR beta chain is drawn from a study of blood T cell repertoires in COVID-19. In the study overall: The United States, Italy and Spain provided the acute and convalescent COVID-19 samples. T cells, B-cell-depleted T cells, or PBMCs provided the cDNA or gDNA that served as material.

Trimming cost V 2 bases and J 1 base; bases outside gene matches: 10. The germline CDR1 and CDR2 sequences are SGHNT and YENEEA. CDR3 length: 17 residues. Using immunoSEQ multiplex PCR, the repertoire was profiled, and TCRdb retains in-frame clones only, with some absent. The sample has approximately 140,000 clones, about 88% seen once. The receptor's source is a human donor with COVID-19, enrolled during active disease. The donor label of this sample is uncertain. The source material was peripheral blood. V and J are TRBV11-3 and TRBJ2-7, with 8 bases identical to TRBD2. The CDR3 loop reads CASSLLAGGRTSYEQYF. Here the CDR3 DNA reads TGTGCCAGCAGCTTACTAGCTGGCGGGAGGACTTCCTACGAGCAGTACTTC. The full variable domain, with the rest looked up from reference TRBV11-3 and TRBJ2-7, is EAGVVQSPRYKIIEKKQPVAFWCNPISGHNTLYWYLQNLGQGPELLIRYENEEAVDDSQLPKDRFSAERLKGVDSTLKIQPAELGDSAVYLCASSLLAGGRTSYEQYFGPGTRLTVT.